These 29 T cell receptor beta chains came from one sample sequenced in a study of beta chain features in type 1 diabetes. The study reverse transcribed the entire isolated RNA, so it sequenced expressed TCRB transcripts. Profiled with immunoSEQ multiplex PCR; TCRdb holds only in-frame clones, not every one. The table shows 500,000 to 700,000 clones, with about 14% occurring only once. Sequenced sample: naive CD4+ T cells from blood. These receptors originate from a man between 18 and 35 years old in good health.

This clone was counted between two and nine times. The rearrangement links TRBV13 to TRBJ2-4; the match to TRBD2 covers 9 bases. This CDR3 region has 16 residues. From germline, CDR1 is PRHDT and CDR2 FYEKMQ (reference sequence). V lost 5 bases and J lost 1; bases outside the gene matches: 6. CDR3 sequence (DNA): TGTGCCAGCAGCATTAGCGGGAGAGGGGCCAAAAACATTCAGTACTTC. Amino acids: CASSISGRGAKNIQYF.

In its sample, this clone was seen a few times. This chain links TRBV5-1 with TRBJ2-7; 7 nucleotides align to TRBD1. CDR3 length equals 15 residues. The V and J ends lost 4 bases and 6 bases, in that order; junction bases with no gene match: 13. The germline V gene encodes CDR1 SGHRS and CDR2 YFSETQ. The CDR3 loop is CASSLRQGVTTEQYF. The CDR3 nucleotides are TGCGCCAGCAGCCTAAGACAGGGTGTTACCACCGAGCAGTACTTC.

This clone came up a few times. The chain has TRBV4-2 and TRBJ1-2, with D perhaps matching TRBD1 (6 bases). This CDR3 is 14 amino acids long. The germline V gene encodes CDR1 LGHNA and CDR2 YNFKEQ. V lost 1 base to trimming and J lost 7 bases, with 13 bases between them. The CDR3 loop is CASSQVVTGFGYTF. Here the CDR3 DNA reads TGTGCCAGCAGCCAAGTGGTTACAGGGTTTGGCTACACCTTC.

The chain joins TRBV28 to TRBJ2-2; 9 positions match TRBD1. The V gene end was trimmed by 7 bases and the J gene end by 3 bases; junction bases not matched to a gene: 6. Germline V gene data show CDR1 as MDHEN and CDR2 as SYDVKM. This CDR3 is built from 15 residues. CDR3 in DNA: TGTGCCAGCACGACGACAGGGGGTCACACCGGGGAGCTGTTTTTT. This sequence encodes CASTTTGGHTGELFF.

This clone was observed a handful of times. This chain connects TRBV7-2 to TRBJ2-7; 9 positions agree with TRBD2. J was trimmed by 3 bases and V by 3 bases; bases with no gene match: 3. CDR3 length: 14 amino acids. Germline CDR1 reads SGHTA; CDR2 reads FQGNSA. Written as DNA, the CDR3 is TGTGCCAGCAGCTTTGGACTAGCGAACTACGAGCAGTACTTC. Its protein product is CASSFGLANYEQYF.

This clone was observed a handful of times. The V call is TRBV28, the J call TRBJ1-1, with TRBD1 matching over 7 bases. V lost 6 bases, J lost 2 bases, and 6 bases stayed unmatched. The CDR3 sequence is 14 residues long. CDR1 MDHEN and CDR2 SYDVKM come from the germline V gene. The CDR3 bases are TGTGCCAGCAGGATCAGGGGGTCTAACACTGAAGCTTTCTTT. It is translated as CASRIRGSNTEAFF.

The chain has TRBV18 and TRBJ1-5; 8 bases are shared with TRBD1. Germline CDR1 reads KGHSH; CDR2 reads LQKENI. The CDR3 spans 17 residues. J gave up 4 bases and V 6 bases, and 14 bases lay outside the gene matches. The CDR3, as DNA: TGTGCCAGCTCTCTTTTCGCCCAGGACAGGGTAAATCAGCCCCAGCATTTT. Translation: CASSLFAQDRVNQPQHF.

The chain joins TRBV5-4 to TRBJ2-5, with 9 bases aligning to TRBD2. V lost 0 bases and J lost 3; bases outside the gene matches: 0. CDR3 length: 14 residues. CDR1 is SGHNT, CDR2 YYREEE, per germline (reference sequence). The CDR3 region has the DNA TGTGCCAGCAGCTTGGCTAGCGGGGAAGAGACCCAGTACTTC. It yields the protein CASSLASGEETQYF.

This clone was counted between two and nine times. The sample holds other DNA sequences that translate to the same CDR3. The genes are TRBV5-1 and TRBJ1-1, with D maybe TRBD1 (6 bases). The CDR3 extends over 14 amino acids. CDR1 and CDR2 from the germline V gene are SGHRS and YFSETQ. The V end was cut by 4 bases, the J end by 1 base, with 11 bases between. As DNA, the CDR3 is TGCGCCAGCAGCCCCGGACAGCAGAACACTGAAGCTTTCTTT. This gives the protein CASSPGQQNTEAFF.

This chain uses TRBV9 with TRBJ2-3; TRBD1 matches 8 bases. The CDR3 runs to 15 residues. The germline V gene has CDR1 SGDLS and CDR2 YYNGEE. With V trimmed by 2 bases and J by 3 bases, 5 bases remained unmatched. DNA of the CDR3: TGTGCCAGCAGCGTGTGGACAGGGTGGACAGATACGCAGTATTTT. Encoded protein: CASSVWTGWTDTQYF.

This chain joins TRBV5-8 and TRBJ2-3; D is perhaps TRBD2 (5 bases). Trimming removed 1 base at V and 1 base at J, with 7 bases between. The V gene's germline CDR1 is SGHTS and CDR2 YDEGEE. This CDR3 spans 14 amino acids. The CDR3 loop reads CASSLSSGTDTQYF. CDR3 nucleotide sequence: TGTGCCAGCAGCTTGAGTAGCGGCACAGATACGCAGTATTTT.

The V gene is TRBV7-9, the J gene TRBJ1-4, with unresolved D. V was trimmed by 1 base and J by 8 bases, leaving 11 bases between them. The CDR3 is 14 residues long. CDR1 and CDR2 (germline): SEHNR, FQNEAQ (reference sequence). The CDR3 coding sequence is TGTGCCAGCAGCTTAGTCGGAGGGAAAGAAAAACTGTTTTTT. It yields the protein CASSLVGGKEKLFF.

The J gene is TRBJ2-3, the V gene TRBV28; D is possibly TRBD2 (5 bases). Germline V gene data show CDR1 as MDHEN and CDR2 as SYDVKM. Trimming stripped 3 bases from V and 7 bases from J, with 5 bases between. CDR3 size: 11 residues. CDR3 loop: CASSFGNTQYF. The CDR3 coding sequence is TGTGCCAGCAGTTTCGGGAATACGCAGTATTTT.

The CDR3 coding sequence is TGTGCCAGCAGATTTGCAGGGGCCGCCGGCACTGAAGCTTTCTTT. This encodes CASRFAGAAGTEAFF. The rearrangement joins TRBV6-1 to TRBJ1-1, with D maybe TRBD1 (6 bases). The CDR3 is made up of 15 amino acids. The V end lost 6 bases, the J end lost 4 bases, and 18 bases lay between the germline ends. Germline loops: CDR1 MNHNS, CDR2 SASEGT.

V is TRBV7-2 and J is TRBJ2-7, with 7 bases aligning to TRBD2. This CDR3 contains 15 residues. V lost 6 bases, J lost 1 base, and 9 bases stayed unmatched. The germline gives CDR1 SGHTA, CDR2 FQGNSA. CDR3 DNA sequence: TGTGCCAGCAGTCCCGAATCCGGGGGGTCCTACGAGCAGTACTTC. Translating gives CASSPESGGSYEQYF.

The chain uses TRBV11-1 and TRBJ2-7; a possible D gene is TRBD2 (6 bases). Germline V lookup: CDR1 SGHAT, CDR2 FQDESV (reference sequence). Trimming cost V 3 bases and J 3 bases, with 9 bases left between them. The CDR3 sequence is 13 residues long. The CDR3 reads CASSFETSYEQYF. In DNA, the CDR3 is TGTGCCAGCAGCTTTGAGACTAGCTACGAGCAGTACTTC.

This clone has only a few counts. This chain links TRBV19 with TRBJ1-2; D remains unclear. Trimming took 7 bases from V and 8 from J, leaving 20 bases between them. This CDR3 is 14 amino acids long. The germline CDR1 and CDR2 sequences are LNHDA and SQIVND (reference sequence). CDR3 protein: CASMVLRSGGGYTF. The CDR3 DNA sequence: TGTGCCAGTATGGTGTTGCGGTCGGGCGGCGGCTACACCTTC.

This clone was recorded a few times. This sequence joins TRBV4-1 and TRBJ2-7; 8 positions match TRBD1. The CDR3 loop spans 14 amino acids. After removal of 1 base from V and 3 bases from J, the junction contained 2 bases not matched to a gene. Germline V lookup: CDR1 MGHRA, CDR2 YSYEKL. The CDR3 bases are TGCGCCAGCAGCCAAGGCGGACAGGGCTACGAGCAGTACTTC. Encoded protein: CASSQGGQGYEQYF.

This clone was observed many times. The CDR3 region is CASSQTGGSSYNEQFF. As DNA, the CDR3 is TGTGCCAGCAGCCAGACAGGCGGGAGCTCCTACAATGAGCAGTTCTTC. The chain combines TRBV28 with TRBJ2-1, with D perhaps TRBD2 (7 bases). This CDR3 contains 16 residues. The germline gives CDR1 MDHEN, CDR2 SYDVKM. The ends were cut back, 6 bases at V and 0 bases at J, with 15 bases in the middle.

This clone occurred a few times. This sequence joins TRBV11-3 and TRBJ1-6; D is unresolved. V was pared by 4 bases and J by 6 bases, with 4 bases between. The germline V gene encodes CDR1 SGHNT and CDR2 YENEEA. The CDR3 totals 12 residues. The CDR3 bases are TGTGCCAGCAGCTACAGTAATTCACCCCTCCACTTT. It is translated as CASSYSNSPLHF. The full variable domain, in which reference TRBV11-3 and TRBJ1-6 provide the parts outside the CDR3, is EAGVVQSPRYKIIEKKQPVAFWCNPISGHNTLYWYLQNLGQGPELLIRYENEEAVDDSQLPKDRFSAERLKGVDSTLKIQPAELGDSAVYLCASSYSNSPLHFGNGTRLTVT.

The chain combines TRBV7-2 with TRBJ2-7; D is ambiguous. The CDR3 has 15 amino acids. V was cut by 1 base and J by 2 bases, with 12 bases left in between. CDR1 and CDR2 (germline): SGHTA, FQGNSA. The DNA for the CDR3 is TGTGCCAGCAGCTTAGGGGCAGCCGACCCCTACGAGCAGTACTTC. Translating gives CASSLGAADPYEQYF.

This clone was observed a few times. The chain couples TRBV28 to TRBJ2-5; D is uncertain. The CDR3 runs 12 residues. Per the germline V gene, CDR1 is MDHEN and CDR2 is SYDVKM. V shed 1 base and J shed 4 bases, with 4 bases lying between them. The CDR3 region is CASSLFRETQYF. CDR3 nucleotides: TGTGCCAGCAGTTTATTCAGAGAGACCCAGTACTTC.

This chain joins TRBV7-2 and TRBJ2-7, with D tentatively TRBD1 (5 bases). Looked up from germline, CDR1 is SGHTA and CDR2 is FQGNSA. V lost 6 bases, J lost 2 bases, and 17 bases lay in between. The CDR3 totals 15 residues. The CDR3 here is CASSVGVQSTYEQYF. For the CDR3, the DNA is TGTGCCAGCAGTGTAGGGGTTCAGTCGACCTACGAGCAGTACTTC. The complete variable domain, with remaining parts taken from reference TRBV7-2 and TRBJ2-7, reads GAGVSQSPSNKVTEKGKDVELRCDPISGHTALYWYRQSLGQGLEFLIYFQGNSAPDKSGLPSDRFSAERTGGSVSTLTIQRTQQEDSAVYLCASSVGVQSTYEQYFGPGTRLTVT.

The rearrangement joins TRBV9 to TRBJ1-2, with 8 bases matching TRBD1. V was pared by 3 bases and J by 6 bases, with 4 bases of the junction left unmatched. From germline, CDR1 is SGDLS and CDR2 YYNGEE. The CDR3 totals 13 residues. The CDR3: CASSAQGAHGYTF. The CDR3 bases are TGTGCCAGCAGCGCTCAGGGGGCGCATGGCTACACCTTC.

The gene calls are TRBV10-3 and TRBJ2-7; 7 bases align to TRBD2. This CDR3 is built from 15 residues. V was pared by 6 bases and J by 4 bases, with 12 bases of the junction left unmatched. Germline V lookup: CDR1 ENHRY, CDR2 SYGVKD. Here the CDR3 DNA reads TGTGCCATCAGGAGCGGGGAGGGTAAGGGGTACGAGCAGTACTTC. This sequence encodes CAIRSGEGKGYEQYF.

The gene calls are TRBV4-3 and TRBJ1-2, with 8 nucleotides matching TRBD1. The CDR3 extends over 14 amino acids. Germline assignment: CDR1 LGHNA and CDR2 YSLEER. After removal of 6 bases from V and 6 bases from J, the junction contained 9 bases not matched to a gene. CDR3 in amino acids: CASSPTGGRNGYTF. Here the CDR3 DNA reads TGCGCCAGCAGTCCTACAGGGGGGAGGAATGGCTACACCTTC.

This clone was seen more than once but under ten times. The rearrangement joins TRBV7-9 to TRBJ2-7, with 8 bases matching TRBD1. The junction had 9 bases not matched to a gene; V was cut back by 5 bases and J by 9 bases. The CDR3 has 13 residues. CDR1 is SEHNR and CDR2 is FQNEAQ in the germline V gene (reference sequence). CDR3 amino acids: CASSLGQGSWQYF. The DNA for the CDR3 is TGTGCCAGCAGCCTCGGACAGGGAAGCTGGCAGTACTTC.

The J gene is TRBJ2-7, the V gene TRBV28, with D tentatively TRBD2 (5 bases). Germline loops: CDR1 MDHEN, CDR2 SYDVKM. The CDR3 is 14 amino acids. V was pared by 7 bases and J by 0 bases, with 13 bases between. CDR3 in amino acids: CASTPGWSSYEQYF. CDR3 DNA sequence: TGTGCCAGCACGCCGGGGTGGAGCTCCTACGAGCAGTACTTC.

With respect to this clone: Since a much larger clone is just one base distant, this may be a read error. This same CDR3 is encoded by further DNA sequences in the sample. The CDR3 region is CASSFRETQYF. As DNA, the CDR3 is TGTGCCAGCAGCTTCAGAGAGACCCAGTACTTC. This chain links TRBV7-9 with TRBJ2-5; D is ambiguous. Trimming took off 3 bases at V and 4 bases at J, with 3 bases between the two ends. Looked up from germline, CDR1 is SEHNR and CDR2 is FQNEAQ (reference sequence). This CDR3 comprises 11 residues.